A single sample is the source of the 25 T cell receptor beta chains below, sequenced in a study of shared clonotypes between healthy human individuals. Naive CD8 cells were CD45RO-negative, positively selected for CCR7, excluding terminally differentiated effector memory CD45RA+ cells. The table came from immunoSEQ multiplex PCR; TCRdb's copy has only in-frame clones and leaves some out. The top ten hold 0.11% of the sample, which has hundreds of thousands of clones, approximately 96% seen once. The sequencing sample was made of naive CD8+ T cells sorted from blood. These receptors all come from a woman in her 30s in good health.

This clone was seen just once. This chain links TRBV11-2 with TRBJ2-4, with D perhaps TRBD2 (5 bases). This CDR3 is 13 amino acids long. Germline assignment: CDR1 SGHAT and CDR2 FQNNGV. V was shortened by 4 bases and J by 8 bases, with 12 bases between the two germline ends. DNA for the CDR3: TGTGCCAGCAGCTCCGTCAACGGGGACATTCAGTACTTC. Its translation is CASSSVNGDIQYF.

The rearrangement uses TRBV7-8 and TRBJ2-7; 7 bases map to TRBD1. This CDR3 comprises 13 residues. V was clipped by 8 bases and J by 5 bases; unmatched bases: 9. Per the germline V gene, CDR1 is SGHVS and CDR2 is FQNEAQ. Here the CDR3 reads CASVAGGVDEQYF. The CDR3 bases are TGTGCCAGCGTGGCAGGGGGAGTCGACGAGCAGTACTTC.

The chain combines TRBV14 with TRBJ2-7; D gene uncertain. Germline V CDR1 and CDR2: SGHDN, FVKESK. V was shortened by 2 bases and J by 1 base, with 12 bases between the two germline ends. The CDR3 loop spans 15 amino acids. CDR3 sequence (DNA): TGTGCCAGCAGCCAAAGTTGGAGTAGATCCTACGAGCAGTACTTC. It specifies CASSQSWSRSYEQYF.

This chain uses TRBV28 with TRBJ1-1; D is ambiguous. V lost 9 bases, J lost 1 base, and 9 bases lay in between. Germline V gene lookup returns CDR1 MDHEN and CDR2 SYDVKM. The length of the CDR3 is 12 residues. The DNA of the CDR3 is TGTGCCAGTGGGCCAGGGAACACTGAAGCTTTCTTT. Translation: CASGPGNTEAFF. Based on the CDR3 plus reference TRBV28 and TRBJ1-1, the full variable domain is DVKVTQSSRYLVKRTGEKVFLECVQDMDHENMFWYRQDPGLGLRLIYFSYDVKMKEKGDIPEGYSVSREKKERFSLILESASTNQTSMYLCASGPGNTEAFFGQGTRLTVV.

The chain recombines TRBV7-9 with TRBJ2-3; tentatively, D is TRBD1 (6 bases). This CDR3 region has 16 residues. V was trimmed by 5 bases and J by 0 bases, leaving 15 bases between them. The V gene's germline CDR1 is SEHNR and CDR2 FQNEAQ (reference sequence). The CDR3 reads CASSRIRQASTDTQYF. CDR3 bases: TGTGCCAGCAGCCGCATCAGACAGGCTAGCACAGATACGCAGTATTTT.

The sample holds one count of this clone. The rearrangement joins TRBV28 to TRBJ2-7; TRBD2 aligns across 10 bases. The germline gives CDR1 MDHEN, CDR2 SYDVKM. The CDR3 loop spans 17 amino acids. The V and J ends lost 3 bases and 4 bases, in that order; junction bases with no gene match: 12. The CDR3 reads CASSFFPPLAGAYEQYF. The CDR3 region has the DNA TGTGCCAGCAGTTTTTTCCCCCCCCTAGCGGGAGCATACGAGCAGTACTTC.

In DNA form, the CDR3 reads TGCGCCACCAGAGATTCCCTTTACGAGGCTGTGGCCGGGGAGCTGTTTTTT. It specifies CATRDSLYEAVAGELFF. The rearrangement uses TRBV10-2 and TRBJ2-2; D uncertain. CDR3 size: 17 residues. Germline V gene data show CDR1 as WSHSY and CDR2 as SAAADI. V was clipped by 10 bases and J by 6 bases, with 27 bases between them.

The gene calls are TRBV7-9 and TRBJ1-1; D ambiguous. V was trimmed by 5 bases and J by 11 bases, leaving 18 bases between them. The CDR3 runs to 13 residues. Germline loops: CDR1 SEHNR, CDR2 FQNEAQ (reference sequence). The CDR3 DNA sequence: TGTGCCAGCAGCCCGACCCTGTCCGGTGAGGCTTTCTTT. Amino acid sequence: CASSPTLSGEAFF. Based on the CDR3 plus reference TRBV7-9 and TRBJ1-1, the full variable domain is DTGVSQNPRHKITKRGQNVTFRCDPISEHNRLYWYRQTLGQGPEFLTYFQNEAQLEKSRLLSDRFSAERPKGSFSTLEIQRTEQGDSAMYLCASSPTLSGEAFFGQGTRLTVV.

The chain has TRBV9 and TRBJ2-7; D unresolved. The CDR3 loop spans 14 amino acids. Germline CDR1 reads SGDLS; CDR2 reads YYNGEE. The germline V and J ends were trimmed by 0 bases and 0 bases, with 7 bases remaining between them. Here the CDR3 DNA reads TGTGCCAGCAGCGTAGGTGGGGTCTCCTACGAGCAGTACTTC. Translating gives CASSVGGVSYEQYF.

The gene calls are TRBV10-1 and TRBJ1-2, with TRBD1 as a possible D gene (5 bases). Per the germline V gene, CDR1 is WNHNN and CDR2 is SYGVQD (reference sequence). This CDR3 is built from 21 residues. Trimming removed 5 bases from V and 1 base from J, with 32 bases in between. DNA for the CDR3: TGCGCCAGCAGTTACCGGGACGGGTGGAGACACCTGTGGCGAAGTAACTATGGCTACACCTTC. The encoded protein is CASSYRDGWRHLWRSNYGYTF.

V usage is TRBV27 and J usage is TRBJ2-3, with a tentative D call TRBD1 (6 bases). V dropped 2 bases and J dropped 5 bases, with 17 bases sitting between them. Germline V gives CDR1 MNHEY, CDR2 SMNVEV (reference sequence). CDR3 length: 16 amino acids. The DNA of the CDR3 is TGTGCCAGCAGTTTAAGAACGGCAGGGGAAGAAGATACGCAGTATTTT. As protein: CASSLRTAGEEDTQYF.

The chain uses TRBV11-2 and TRBJ2-3; no reliable D call. V lost 6 bases and J lost 1, with 8 bases in between. The CDR3 spans 13 residues. The germline CDR1 and CDR2 sequences are SGHAT and FQNNGV. CDR3 in amino acids: CASRSYGTDTQYF. The CDR3 DNA sequence: TGTGCCAGCAGGAGTTATGGCACAGATACGCAGTATTTT.

The CDR3 DNA is TGCGCCAGCAGCCAAGGTAAACAGGGGTCCGAGCAGTACTTC. Translation: CASSQGKQGSEQYF. The V and J genes are TRBV4-1 and TRBJ2-7, with 7 bases matching TRBD1. Germline loops: CDR1 MGHRA, CDR2 YSYEKL. The ends lost 1 base at V and 6 bases at J; junction bases unmatched: 6. The CDR3 extends over 14 amino acids.

The genes are TRBV5-4 and TRBJ2-7, with 8 positions matching TRBD2. Germline V gene lookup returns CDR1 SGHNT and CDR2 YYREEE (reference sequence). CDR3 length: 14 amino acids. The trim removed 3 bases at V and 3 bases at J, leaving 5 bases unmatched. The CDR3 loop reads CASSYSGNGYEQYF. CDR3 bases: TGTGCCAGCAGCTATAGCGGGAATGGCTACGAGCAGTACTTC.

The J gene is TRBJ2-7, the V gene TRBV6-5; 8 bases align to TRBD1. This CDR3 region has 15 residues. The ends lost 2 bases at V and 1 base at J; junction bases unmatched: 4. From germline, CDR1 is MNHEY and CDR2 SVGAGI. In nucleotides, the CDR3 is TGTGCCAGCAGTTACGGGGGACAGGATTCCTACGAGCAGTACTTC. This codes for CASSYGGQDSYEQYF.

This clone was found once. CDR3 sequence reads: CASSFGYNEQFF. The CDR3 nucleotides are TGTGCCAGCAGTTTCGGCTACAATGAGCAGTTCTTC. This chain uses TRBV27 with TRBJ2-1; D uncertain. From germline, CDR1 is MNHEY and CDR2 SMNVEV (reference sequence). The V end lost 3 bases, the J end lost 3 bases, and 3 bases lay between the germline ends. The CDR3 sequence is 12 residues long.

The rearrangement uses TRBV6-1 and TRBJ2-6; D call uncertain. The V gene lost 0 bases and the J gene lost 0 bases, with 9 bases spanning the gap. This CDR3 has 17 amino acids. Looked up from germline, CDR1 is MNHNS and CDR2 is SASEGT. CDR3 residues: CASSEALRGSGANVLTF. CDR3 DNA: TGTGCCAGCAGTGAAGCGCTTCGAGGCTCTGGGGCCAACGTCCTGACTTTC.

The V call is TRBV19, the J call TRBJ2-4; 9 positions agree with TRBD1. Germline V gene lookup returns CDR1 LNHDA and CDR2 SQIVND (reference sequence). The V and J ends lost 7 bases and 4 bases, in that order; junction bases with no gene match: 2. This CDR3 has 13 amino acids. The CDR3: CASTGTGKNIQYF. The CDR3 DNA sequence: TGTGCCAGTACTGGGACAGGGAAAAACATTCAGTACTTC. Drawing the rest from reference TRBV19 and TRBJ2-4, the complete variable domain is DGGITQSPKYLFRKEGQNVTLSCEQNLNHDAMYWYRQDPGQGLRLIYYSQIVNDFQKGDIAEGYSVSREKKESFPLTVTSAQKNPTAFYLCASTGTGKNIQYFGAGTRLSVL.

This rearrangement joins TRBV13 to TRBJ2-3; D call uncertain. CDR1 is PRHDT, CDR2 FYEKMQ, per germline (reference sequence). Trimming shortened V by 3 bases and J by 5 bases, and 12 bases separated the two germline ends. This CDR3 spans 14 amino acids. Here the CDR3 reads CASSFGPLKDTQYF. Here the CDR3 DNA reads TGTGCCAGCAGCTTTGGACCCCTGAAAGATACGCAGTATTTT.

The chain employs TRBV7-8 and TRBJ1-2, with a possible D match to TRBD1 (6 bases). The CDR3 totals 13 residues. Germline V gives CDR1 SGHVS, CDR2 FQNEAQ. Trimming cost V 3 bases and J 5 bases, with 10 bases left between them. The CDR3 protein is CASSFSGVYGYTF. The DNA for the CDR3 is TGTGCCAGCAGCTTTTCAGGGGTTTATGGCTACACCTTC.

The chain recombines TRBV5-4 with TRBJ2-7; 7 bases agree with TRBD2. In germline, CDR1 is SGHNT, CDR2 YYREEE (reference sequence). The CDR3 loop spans 13 amino acids. V lost 2 bases and J lost 4; bases outside the gene matches: 3. CDR3 DNA: TGTGCCAGCAGCTTTATGGGGGGGTACGAGCAGTACTTC. Translation gives CASSFMGGYEQYF.

V is TRBV10-1 and J is TRBJ2-6; no firm D call. V shed 8 bases and J shed 4 bases, with 30 bases lying between them. Germline CDR1 and CDR2: WNHNN and SYGVQD (reference sequence). The CDR3 runs 20 residues. The CDR3: CASPFGITPSFLAGANVLTF. The CDR3 DNA reads TGCGCCAGCCCATTTGGCATAACTCCGTCCTTTTTGGCAGGGGCCAACGTCCTGACTTTC.

The chain carries TRBV5-1 and TRBJ1-6; D gene uncertain. The V and J ends lost 0 bases and 10 bases respectively, with 11 bases between them. Germline assignment: CDR1 SGHRS and CDR2 YFSETQ. The CDR3 has 14 residues. Here the CDR3 DNA reads TGCGCCAGCAGCTTGGAGGGAGTTCGATCACCCCTCCACTTT. Translation: CASSLEGVRSPLHF.

This clone was seen just once. The chain couples TRBV28 to TRBJ2-3; TRBD1 matches at 8 bases. The V segment lost 8 bases and the J segment 1 base; nucleotides outside the gene matches: 11. The length of the CDR3 is 16 residues. Looked up from germline, CDR1 is MDHEN and CDR2 is SYDVKM. CDR3 sequence: CASGLETGEGTDTQYF. As DNA, the CDR3 is TGTGCCAGCGGCTTGGAGACAGGGGAAGGCACAGATACGCAGTATTTT.

The chain employs TRBV15 and TRBJ1-4; weak D call: TRBD1 (6 bases). V was shortened by 1 base and J by 4 bases, with 16 bases between the two germline ends. The CDR3 totals 17 residues. Germline V gene lookup returns CDR1 LNHNV and CDR2 YYDKDF (reference sequence). CDR3 bases: TGTGCCACCAGCAGAGGGGCAGGGGCCCTTTATAATGAAAAACTGTTTTTT. It is translated as CATSRGAGALYNEKLFF.